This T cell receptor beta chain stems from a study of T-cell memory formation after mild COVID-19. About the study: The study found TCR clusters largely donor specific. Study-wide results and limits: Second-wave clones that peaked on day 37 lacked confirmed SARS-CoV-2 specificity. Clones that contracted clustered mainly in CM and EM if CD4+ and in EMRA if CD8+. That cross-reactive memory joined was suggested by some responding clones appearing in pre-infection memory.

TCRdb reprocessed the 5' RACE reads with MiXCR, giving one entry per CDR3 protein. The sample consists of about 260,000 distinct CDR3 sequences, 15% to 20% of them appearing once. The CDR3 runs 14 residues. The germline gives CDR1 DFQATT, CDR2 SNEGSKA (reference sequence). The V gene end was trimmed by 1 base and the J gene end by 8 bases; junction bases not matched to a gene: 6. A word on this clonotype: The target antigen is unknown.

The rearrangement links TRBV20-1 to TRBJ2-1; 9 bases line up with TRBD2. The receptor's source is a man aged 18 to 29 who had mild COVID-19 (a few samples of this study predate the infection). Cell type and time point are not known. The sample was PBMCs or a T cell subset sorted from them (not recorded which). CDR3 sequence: CSARGLAGSYEQFF. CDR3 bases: TGCAGTGCTAGAGGGCTAGCGGGGTCTTATGAGCAGTTCTTC.